Below, 25 T cell receptor beta chains from the same sample are listed, as sequenced in a study of CD8 T cells in ankylosing spondylitis. Whole-study results and caveats: Ankylosing spondylitis blood appeared to carry a characteristic TCR beta motif of roughly 8 highly homologous variants.

TCRdb reprocessed the 5' RACE reads with MiXCR, giving one entry per CDR3 protein. Among 130,000 or so distinct CDR3 sequences listed, 15% to 20% were seen once. Which antigens these TCRs recognize remains unknown. Sequencing was performed on blood, either unsorted or a sorted T cell fraction (not recorded which). Source of these receptors: a male donor with ankylosing spondylitis.

This clonotype was counted between two and nine times. This chain joins TRBV5-1 and TRBJ2-1; 10 bases align to TRBD2. This CDR3 is 19 amino acids long. Trimming took 0 bases from V and 5 from J; bases not matched to a gene: 14. Germline V lookup: CDR1 SGHRS, CDR2 YFSETQ. The CDR3 DNA reads TGCGCCAGCAGCTTGGAACTAGCGGGATCGATTTTTTACGACAATGAGCAGTTCTTC. It codes for CASSLELAGSIFYDNEQFF.

This clonotype was detected a few times. This rearrangement joins TRBV4-2 to TRBJ2-7, with D perhaps matching TRBD1 (5 bases). The CDR3 extends over 13 amino acids. Germline CDR1 reads LGHNA; CDR2 reads YNFKEQ. V shed 6 bases and J shed 0 bases, with 9 bases lying between them. This CDR3 reads CASSGATSYEQYF. CDR3 sequence (DNA): TGTGCCAGCAGTGGGGCTACCTCCTACGAGCAGTACTTC.

The chain has TRBV7-9 and TRBJ2-2; 7 bases agree with TRBD2. CDR1 is SEHNR, CDR2 FQNEAQ, per germline (reference sequence). There are 17 residues in the CDR3. The J segment lost 5 bases and the V segment lost 5 bases, leaving 14 bases of the junction unmatched. CDR3 sequence reads: CASSIEAAGERTGELFF. The CDR3 DNA is TGTGCCAGCAGCATAGAGGCGGCGGGAGAACGTACCGGGGAGCTGTTTTTT.

This clonotype was observed a handful of times. One end of the junction is discordant with germline, which a read error may explain. The chain joins TRBV7-7 to TRBJ2-7; D may be TRBD1 (5 bases). Germline loops: CDR1 SSHAT, CDR2 FNYEAQ (reference sequence). This CDR3 contains 16 residues. The CDR3 is CASSLAGQGFIYEQYF. Written as DNA, the CDR3 is TGTGCTAGCAGCTTAGCAGGCCAGGGATTCATATACGAGCAGTACTTC.

The V gene is TRBV12-3 or TRBV12-4, the J gene TRBJ2-7; D is ambiguous. The CDR3 has 13 amino acids. Between the trimmed V and J ends, which lost 2 bases and 7 bases, there was a span of 12 bases. CDR3 in amino acids: CASSLYRTEEQYF. In DNA form, the CDR3 reads TGTGCCAGCAGTTTATACCGAACGGAAGAGCAGTACTTC.

The gene calls are TRBV12-3 or TRBV12-4 and TRBJ2-1, with D perhaps matching TRBD1 (6 bases). The CDR3 sequence is 12 residues long. The germline V and J ends were trimmed by 0 bases and 14 bases, with 11 bases remaining between them. CDR3 nucleotides: TGTGCCAGCAGTTTAGCGGGTGAGGGGGAGTTCTTC. Translation gives CASSLAGEGEFF.

The rearrangement joins TRBV6-1 to TRBJ2-2, with D possibly being TRBD2 (6 bases). The germline CDR1 and CDR2 sequences are MNHNS and SASEGT. This CDR3 is built from 16 residues. Trimming pared 7 bases from V and 2 bases from J, leaving 17 bases between. In DNA, the CDR3 is TGTGCCAGCACTCTCGGACTAACCCCCAACACCGGGGAGCTGTTTTTT. Translation: CASTLGLTPNTGELFF.

This rearrangement joins TRBV4-1 to TRBJ1-1; a weak D match, TRBD1 (6 bases). This CDR3 has 13 amino acids. Germline V gene data show CDR1 as MGHRA and CDR2 as YSYEKL. Trimming pared 6 bases from V and 3 bases from J, leaving 11 bases between. CDR3 sequence: CASSNRAYTEAFF. In DNA form, the CDR3 reads TGCGCCAGCAGTAACAGGGCGTACACTGAAGCTTTCTTT.

The gene calls are TRBV12-3 or TRBV12-4 and TRBJ2-7; D remains ambiguous. The CDR3 is 11 amino acids. The V end was cut by 5 bases, the J end by 7 bases, with 9 bases between. The CDR3 DNA is TGTGCCAGCAGTATCGGTGCGGAGCAGTACTTC. Translating gives CASSIGAEQYF.

This clonotype was observed a handful of times. The chain has TRBV3-1 and TRBJ2-3; 7 bases fit TRBD1. J lost 1 base, V lost 1 base, and 5 bases had no gene match. This CDR3 has 16 residues. Germline values: CDR1 LGHDT, CDR2 YNNKEL (reference sequence). The CDR3 sequence is CASSQADRVGTDTQYF. The CDR3 DNA sequence: TGTGCCAGCAGCCAAGCTGACAGGGTAGGCACAGATACGCAGTATTTT.

This clonotype was seen more than once but under ten times. This chain joins TRBV3-1 and TRBJ2-1; 7 bases map to TRBD2. V lost 0 bases, J lost 10 bases, and 18 bases stayed unmatched. CDR1 is LGHDT and CDR2 is YNNKEL in the germline V gene (reference sequence). The CDR3 is 18 residues long. CDR3 bases: TGTGCCAGCAGCCAAGATGGCTTAGGACTAGTCGTTTTAGAGGAGCAGTTCTTC. This encodes CASSQDGLGLVVLEEQFF.

This clonotype appeared a few times. V usage is TRBV28 and J usage is TRBJ1-5; possible D gene TRBD1, 6 bases. V was shortened by 2 bases and J by 0 bases, with 14 bases between the two germline ends. Germline-derived CDR1 and CDR2 are MDHEN and SYDVKM. The CDR3 has 17 amino acids. DNA for the CDR3: TGTGCCAGCAGTTTACCAGGGGACTATTATAGCAATCAGCCCCAGCATTTT. Translated, it gives CASSLPGDYYSNQPQHF.

The chain uses TRBV29-1 and TRBJ2-3; 10 bases agree with TRBD2. J was trimmed by 1 base and V by 1 base; bases with no gene match: 5. From germline, CDR1 is SQVTM and CDR2 ANQGSEA. The CDR3 extends over 16 amino acids. This chain's CDR3 is CSVEVSLAGRTDTQYF. The CDR3 nucleotides are TGCAGCGTTGAAGTTTCACTAGCGGGACGCACAGATACGCAGTATTTT.

Only a few counts were recorded for this clonotype. J is TRBJ1-5 and V is TRBV12-3 or TRBV12-4; D not resolved. V was cut by 2 bases and J by 6 bases, with 8 bases left in between. The CDR3 is 13 amino acids. The CDR3 protein is CASSLSLSQPQHF. The DNA for the CDR3 is TGTGCCAGCAGTTTAAGTCTCTCTCAGCCCCAGCATTTT.

V gene TRBV29-1 combines with J gene TRBJ2-7; TRBD2 matches at 8 bases. This CDR3 comprises 13 residues. Trimming at V came to 3 bases and at J to 6 bases, leaving 7 bases not matched to a gene. CDR1 and CDR2 from the germline V gene are SQVTM and ANQGSEA. DNA for the CDR3: TGCAGCGTTGATTTGGCGGGAGGCGGCGAGCAGTACTTC. This translates into CSVDLAGGGEQYF.

The chain recombines TRBV6-5 with TRBJ1-1; D might be TRBD1 (6 bases). CDR3 length: 15 amino acids. V lost 7 bases, J lost 0 bases, and 15 bases lay in between. Germline assignment: CDR1 MNHEY and CDR2 SVGAGI. The CDR3 here is CASISRGSMNTEAFF. Here the CDR3 DNA reads TGTGCCAGCATTTCGAGGGGGTCCATGAACACTGAAGCTTTCTTT.

This rearrangement joins TRBV3-1 to TRBJ1-1, with D hard to call. Trimming pared 5 bases from V and 3 bases from J, leaving 13 bases between. Germline V lookup: CDR1 LGHDT, CDR2 YNNKEL (reference sequence). CDR3 length: 14 amino acids. Written as DNA, the CDR3 is TGTGCCAGCAGCGTTGCGGGCTTTGACACTGAAGCTTTCTTT. Its translation: CASSVAGFDTEAFF.

This clonotype has more than one count but fewer than ten. The chain uses TRBV27 and TRBJ2-1; D tentatively reads TRBD1 or TRBD2 (6 bases each). The CDR3 contains 12 residues. The V gene lost 7 bases and the J gene lost 5 bases, with 9 bases spanning the gap. Germline V gene lookup returns CDR1 MNHEY and CDR2 SMNVEV (reference sequence). The CDR3 sequence is CASTGADNEQFF. As DNA, the CDR3 is TGTGCCAGCACGGGGGCCGACAATGAGCAGTTCTTC.

This clonotype was observed a few times. The V gene is TRBV27, the J gene TRBJ2-4; 7 nucleotides agree with TRBD2. The ends lost 6 bases at V and 3 bases at J; junction bases unmatched: 11. Germline CDR1 reads MNHEY; CDR2 reads SMNVEV (reference sequence). The CDR3 covers 16 residues. CDR3 bases: TGTGCCAGCAGGCCTCTTTATTCTAGCGGCAAAAACATTCAGTACTTC. Translated: CASRPLYSSGKNIQYF.

This sequence joins TRBV20-1 and TRBJ2-1, with D possibly being TRBD2 (6 bases). This CDR3 comprises 15 residues. Trimming pared 5 bases from V and 4 bases from J, leaving 18 bases between. The germline CDR1 and CDR2 sequences are DFQATT and SNEGSKA (reference sequence). The CDR3 DNA is TGCAGTGCTCGGGAGAGGGCAATTGGTTACAATGAGCAGTTCTTC. Residues: CSARERAIGYNEQFF.

The chain employs TRBV7-8 and TRBJ2-7; the D is unclear. The V gene's germline CDR1 is SGHVS and CDR2 FQNEAQ. The CDR3 has 15 residues. V dropped 5 bases and J dropped 3 bases, with 17 bases sitting between them. The CDR3, as DNA: TGTGCCAGCAGCCCGTTCCCCCTCCCTGGCTACGAGCAGTACTTC. Translating gives CASSPFPLPGYEQYF.

The chain carries TRBV3-1 and TRBJ2-1; TRBD2 might be the D (5 bases). The V gene lost 0 bases and the J gene lost 3 bases, with 12 bases spanning the gap. The CDR3 is made up of 16 amino acids. Germline CDR1 is LGHDT and CDR2 is YNNKEL (reference sequence). This CDR3 is CASSQEASTIYNEQFF. In DNA form, the CDR3 reads TGTGCCAGCAGCCAAGAGGCTAGCACAATCTACAATGAGCAGTTCTTC.

The CDR3 spells CSASGRVNEQFF. Written as DNA, the CDR3 is TGCAGTGCTAGCGGGAGAGTGAATGAGCAGTTCTTC. The chain couples TRBV20-1 to TRBJ2-1; maybe TRBD2 (6 bases). Germline V gene data show CDR1 as DFQATT and CDR2 as SNEGSKA (reference sequence). The V end was cut by 3 bases, the J end by 7 bases, with 10 bases between. There are 12 residues in the CDR3.

This clonotype was found a few times. V and J are TRBV7-3 and TRBJ2-1; 11 nucleotides line up with TRBD1. The CDR3 loop spans 17 amino acids. V was pared by 1 base and J by 4 bases, with 6 bases of the junction left unmatched. Per germline, CDR1 SGHTA and CDR2 FQGTGA. The CDR3 here is CASSLNPGQGVYNEQFF. The CDR3 nucleotides read TGTGCCAGCAGCTTAAATCCGGGACAGGGGGTTTACAATGAGCAGTTCTTC.

The V and J genes are TRBV6-2 or TRBV6-3 and TRBJ2-1, with TRBD1 as a possible D gene (6 bases). CDR1 and CDR2 (germline): MNHEY, SVGEGT. V lost 11 bases, J lost 5 bases, and 16 bases lay in between. The CDR3 totals 13 residues. CDR3 sequence: CAATDSSNNEQFF. In DNA form, the CDR3 reads TGTGCCGCTACGGACAGCTCAAACAATGAGCAGTTCTTC.